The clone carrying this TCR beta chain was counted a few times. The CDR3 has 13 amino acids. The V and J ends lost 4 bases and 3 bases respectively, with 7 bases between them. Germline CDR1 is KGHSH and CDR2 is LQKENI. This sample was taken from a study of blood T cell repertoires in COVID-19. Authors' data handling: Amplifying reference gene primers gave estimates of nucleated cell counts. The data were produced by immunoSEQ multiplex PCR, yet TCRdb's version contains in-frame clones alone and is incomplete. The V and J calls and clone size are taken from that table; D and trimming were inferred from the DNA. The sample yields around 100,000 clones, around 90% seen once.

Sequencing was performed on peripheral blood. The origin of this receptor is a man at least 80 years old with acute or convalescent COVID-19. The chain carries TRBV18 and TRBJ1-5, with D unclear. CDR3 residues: CASSLTDNQPQHF. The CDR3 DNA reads TGTGCCAGCTCACTTACAGACAATCAGCCCCAGCATTTT.